This T cell receptor beta chain appears in the sequencing data of a study of shared clonotypes between healthy human individuals. There were no recent acute infections or vaccinations among the donors, who were healthy HIV-negative adults. Libraries were prepared by immunoSEQ multiplex PCR; TCRdb keeps only in-frame clonotypes and omits some of them. The sample has over a million clones; around 98% are singletons. The CDR3 runs to 18 residues. The germline CDR1 and CDR2 sequences are SQVTM and ANQGSEA. The V and J ends lost 4 bases and 3 bases, in that order; junction bases with no gene match: 19. The specimen sequenced was naive CD4+ T cells sorted from blood. As to subset: CD45RA+ positively selected. The sequence came from a man in his thirties or forties in good health. V is TRBV29-1 and J is TRBJ1-1, with 8 bases matching TRBD1. CDR3 coding DNA: TGCAGCGTTGCCCCTTCAGGCAGGGGGCGCTTGGCCGACACTGAAGCTTTCTTT. Protein product: CSVAPSGRGRLADTEAFF.